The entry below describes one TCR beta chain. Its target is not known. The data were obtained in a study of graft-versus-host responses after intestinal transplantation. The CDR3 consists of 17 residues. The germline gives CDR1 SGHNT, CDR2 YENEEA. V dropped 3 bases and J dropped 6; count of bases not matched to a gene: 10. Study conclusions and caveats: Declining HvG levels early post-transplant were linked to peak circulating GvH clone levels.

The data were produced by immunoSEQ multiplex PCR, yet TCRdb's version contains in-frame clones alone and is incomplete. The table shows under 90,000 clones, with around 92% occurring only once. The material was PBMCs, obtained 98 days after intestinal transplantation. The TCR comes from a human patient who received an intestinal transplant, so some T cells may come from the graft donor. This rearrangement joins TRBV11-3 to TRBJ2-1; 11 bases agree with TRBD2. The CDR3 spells CASSFGLTSGSLNEQFF. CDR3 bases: TGTGCCAGCAGCTTCGGTTTAACTAGCGGGAGTCTCAATGAGCAGTTCTTC.